The 30 T cell receptor beta chains below all came from one sample that was sequenced in a study of control samples from healthy donors and cancer patients. Assay used: immunoSEQ multiplex PCR; TCRdb lists only in-frame clones, some missing. Of around 110,000 clones in the sample, around 91% were seen once. Sequencing was done on a sample of PBMCs. All receptors derive from a woman aged 45-60 years with colorectal cancer.

The chain is built from TRBV21-1 and TRBJ2-7; TRBD1, the table's D call, lacks a check against the DNA. TRBV21-1 is designated a pseudogene. The CDR3 is 16 amino acids. CDR3 DNA sequence: TGTGCCAGCAGCCGTCAGTATAGGGACAGTGGGTACGAGCAGTACTTC. Amino acid sequence: CASSRQYRDSGYEQYF.

The count of this clone is one. The genes are TRBV5-1 and TRBJ1-2, with TRBD1 identical over 8 bases. Germline V gene lookup returns CDR1 SGHRS and CDR2 YFSETQ. The CDR3 totals 15 residues. With V trimmed by 2 bases and J by 4 bases, 7 bases remained unmatched. Here the CDR3 reads CASSFIGQGAYGYTF. CDR3 sequence (DNA): TGCGCCAGCAGCTTCATCGGACAGGGTGCCTATGGCTACACCTTC.

This chain links TRBV2 with TRBJ2-1; 8 positions agree with TRBD2. Germline V lookup: CDR1 SNHLY, CDR2 FYNNEI. J was trimmed by 7 bases and V by 5 bases; bases with no gene match: 16. This CDR3 spans 17 amino acids. The CDR3 here is CASSHVPGTRVMNEQFF. Here the CDR3 DNA reads TGTGCCAGCAGTCACGTACCGGGGACTAGGGTGATGAATGAGCAGTTCTTC.

This rearrangement joins TRBV7-9 to TRBJ2-1; 8 bases line up with TRBD1. V lost 1 base, J lost 8 bases, and 10 bases stayed unmatched. The CDR3 contains 16 residues. The germline CDR1 and CDR2 sequences are SEHNR and FQNEAQ (reference sequence). CDR3 sequence reads: CASSLGFGQGPDEQFF. The CDR3 DNA reads TGTGCCAGCAGCTTAGGGTTCGGACAGGGACCCGATGAGCAGTTCTTC.

This rearrangement joins TRBV12-3 or TRBV12-4 to TRBJ2-7, with TRBD2 matching over 10 bases. Trimming took 6 bases from V and 3 from J; bases not matched to a gene: 2. There are 13 residues in the CDR3. The CDR3 DNA reads as TGTGCCAGCAGATCTAGCGGGAGCTACGAGCAGTACTTC. Residues: CASRSSGSYEQYF.

The table lists this clone with a few counts. The chain uses TRBV7-3 and TRBJ2-2; a possible D gene is TRBD1 (6 bases). Trimming stripped 2 bases from V and 2 bases from J, with 9 bases between. This CDR3 region has 15 residues. The germline V gene encodes CDR1 SGHTA and CDR2 FQGTGA. CDR3 nucleotides: TGTGCCAGCAGCTTACTAGGGGGTAACACCGGGGAGCTGTTTTTT. Residues: CASSLLGGNTGELFF.

The genes are TRBV25-1 and TRBJ2-1; 11 bases agree with TRBD2. CDR1 and CDR2 (germline): MGHDK, SYGVNS. The trim removed 5 bases at V and 0 bases at J, leaving 0 bases unmatched. The CDR3 runs 15 residues. CDR3 sequence reads: CASSTSGSSYNEQFF. CDR3 DNA sequence: TGTGCCAGCAGTACTAGCGGGAGCTCCTACAATGAGCAGTTCTTC.

The rearrangement links TRBV6-5 to TRBJ1-1; no clear D. The CDR3 extends over 13 amino acids. With 6 bases removed from V and 5 bases from J, the gap between germline ends came to 13 bases. The germline CDR1 and CDR2 sequences are MNHEY and SVGAGI. The CDR3 protein is CASRIMVETEAFF. The CDR3 bases are TGTGCCAGCAGAATTATGGTGGAGACTGAAGCTTTCTTT.

This rearrangement joins TRBV19 to TRBJ1-3; possible D gene TRBD1, 5 bases. CDR3 length equals 15 residues. V dropped 5 bases and J dropped 4 bases, with 15 bases sitting between them. Germline lookup yields CDR1 LNHDA and CDR2 SQIVND (reference sequence). The CDR3 DNA reads as TGTGCCAGTAGTTTACGCCGGGACCCCGGAAACACCATATATTTT. The encoded protein is CASSLRRDPGNTIYF.

This chain connects TRBV11-3 to TRBJ2-3; TRBD1 matches 7 bases. The CDR3 is 17 residues long. The germline gives CDR1 SGHNT, CDR2 YENEEA. After removal of 5 bases from V and 1 base from J, the junction contained 12 bases not matched to a gene. Written as DNA, the CDR3 is TGTGCCAGCAGCAGATCTACAGGGGTCGGAGGCACAGATACGCAGTATTTT. Translating it yields CASSRSTGVGGTDTQYF.

This clone was observed a single time. This chain joins TRBV28 and TRBJ1-1; D is unclear. The ends were cut back, 7 bases at V and 0 bases at J, with 15 bases in the middle. The CDR3 runs 15 residues. CDR1 is MDHEN, CDR2 SYDVKM, per germline. The DNA for the CDR3 is TGTGCCAGCACCAAATCCCAGCGGATGAACACTGAAGCTTTCTTT. Its translation: CASTKSQRMNTEAFF.

This chain joins TRBV3-1 (or the pseudogene TRBV3-2) and TRBJ2-1; D gene ambiguous. The CDR3 runs to 15 residues. Germline V gene sequence: CDR1 LGHDT, CDR2 YNNKEL (reference sequence). The V gene lost 5 bases and the J gene lost 2 bases, with 13 bases spanning the gap. CDR3 DNA: TGTGCCAGCAGCTACGACTTAGTTACCTACAATGAGCAGTTCTTC. Amino acids: CASSYDLVTYNEQFF.

The V call is TRBV18, the J call TRBJ2-1; TRBD2 agrees at 7 bases. V lost 2 bases and J lost 8; bases outside the gene matches: 9. This CDR3 has 15 residues. Germline V gene data show CDR1 as KGHSH and CDR2 as LQKENI. The CDR3 bases are TGTGCCAGCTCACCAGTGGGAGGGCCTCGAGATGAGCAGTTCTTC. It encodes CASSPVGGPRDEQFF.

The rearrangement joins TRBV3-1 (or the pseudogene TRBV3-2) to TRBJ2-7; D is unresolved. Germline V gene data show CDR1 as LGHDT and CDR2 as YNNKEL (reference sequence). The V end was cut by 1 base, the J end by 5 bases, with 12 bases between. This CDR3 comprises 14 residues. This CDR3 is CASSQGEGVDEQYF. Here the CDR3 DNA reads TGTGCCAGCAGCCAAGGTGAAGGAGTAGACGAGCAGTACTTC.

This rearrangement joins TRBV12-3 or TRBV12-4 to TRBJ2-7; D perhaps matches TRBD1 (6 bases). V was cut by 3 bases and J by 6 bases, with 12 bases left in between. This CDR3 is built from 13 residues. CDR3 in amino acids: CASSFRGQPEQYF. CDR3 in DNA: TGTGCCAGCAGTTTTCGAGGACAGCCCGAGCAGTACTTC.

The CDR3 coding sequence is TGTGCCAGCAGACAGAACCTTAATTCACCCCTCCACTTT. Protein: CASRQNLNSPLHF. The chain joins TRBV6-5 to TRBJ1-6; D ambiguous. The CDR3 sequence is 13 residues long. V was cut by 6 bases and J by 6 bases, with 9 bases left in between. Germline lookup yields CDR1 MNHEY and CDR2 SVGAGI.

This clone was seen a handful of times. The genes are TRBV5-4 and TRBJ1-1; D remains ambiguous. The length of the CDR3 is 15 residues. Trimming stripped 3 bases from V and 2 bases from J, with 14 bases between. CDR1 and CDR2 (germline): SGHNT, YYREEE (reference sequence). The DNA for the CDR3 is TGTGCCAGCAGCTCCCCCCGGCAGTTAAACACTGAAGCTTTCTTT. Translation: CASSSPRQLNTEAFF.

This chain uses TRBV25-1 with TRBJ2-6; D perhaps matches TRBD2 (6 bases). V lost 2 bases and J lost 1, with 9 bases in between. The CDR3 covers 16 residues. Germline-derived CDR1 and CDR2 are MGHDK and SYGVNS. The CDR3 loop is CASSEEEGSGANVLTF. CDR3 coding DNA: TGTGCCAGCAGTGAAGAGGAGGGGTCTGGGGCCAACGTCCTGACTTTC.

The CDR3 reads CASSVVSGSNEQFF. The CDR3 DNA reads as TGTGCCAGCAGCGTAGTTAGCGGGAGCAATGAGCAGTTCTTC. The chain recombines TRBV9 with TRBJ2-1, with 9 bases aligning to TRBD2. The length of the CDR3 is 14 residues. Per germline, CDR1 SGDLS and CDR2 YYNGEE. The J segment lost 6 bases and the V segment lost 0 bases, leaving 1 base of the junction unmatched.

This sequence joins TRBV2 and TRBJ2-7; D gene ambiguous. The germline V and J ends were trimmed by 1 base and 5 bases, with 12 bases remaining between them. This CDR3 contains 14 residues. Germline CDR1 SNHLY, CDR2 FYNNEI. The CDR3 here is CASSEGSDLDEQYF. In nucleotides, the CDR3 is TGTGCCAGCAGTGAAGGATCGGATCTCGACGAGCAGTACTTC.

This chain joins TRBV6-1 and TRBJ1-1; D is uncertain. Germline CDR1 is MNHNS and CDR2 is SASEGT. V lost 2 bases and J 0 bases, leaving 10 bases between the germline ends. The CDR3 is 15 residues long. The CDR3: CASSESDQMNTEAFF. The CDR3 DNA reads as TGTGCCAGCAGTGAATCCGACCAGATGAACACTGAAGCTTTCTTT.

The chain carries TRBV3-1 (or the pseudogene TRBV3-2) and TRBJ2-6; no firm D call. The CDR3 length is 19 residues. Trimming took 0 bases from V and 0 from J, leaving 15 bases between them. CDR1 is LGHDT and CDR2 is YNNKEL in the germline V gene (reference sequence). The chain's CDR3 is CASSQDLLSASSGANVLTF. In DNA, the CDR3 is TGTGCCAGCAGCCAAGATCTGTTATCGGCGAGCTCTGGGGCCAACGTCCTGACTTTC.

This chain connects TRBV6-6 to TRBJ1-4; 10 bases map to TRBD1. Unmatched junction bases numbered 6, after V lost 7 bases and J lost 7 bases. Germline CDR1 is MNHNY and CDR2 is SVGAGI (reference sequence). The CDR3 is 14 amino acids. The CDR3 reads CASNPGQGFEKLFF. For the CDR3, the DNA is TGTGCCAGCAACCCGGGACAGGGGTTTGAAAAACTGTTTTTT.

The gene calls are TRBV19 and TRBJ2-5; the D is unclear. The germline V and J ends were trimmed by 1 base and 5 bases, with 11 bases remaining between them. CDR1 LNHDA and CDR2 SQIVND come from the germline V gene (reference sequence). This CDR3 region has 14 residues. CDR3 residues: CASSIGPSGETQYF. CDR3 nucleotides: TGTGCCAGTAGTATAGGGCCCTCCGGGGAGACCCAGTACTTC.

V and J are TRBV12-3 or TRBV12-4 and TRBJ2-5, with D unclear. The V end was cut by 4 bases, the J end by 1 base, with 4 bases between. The CDR3 is made up of 12 amino acids. CDR3 sequence (DNA): TGTGCCAGCAGTTCACTCCAAGAGACCCAGTACTTC. As protein: CASSSLQETQYF.

About this clone: Other DNA variants within this sample encode the same CDR3. The gene calls are TRBV5-4 and TRBJ1-4; 7 bases line up with TRBD1. CDR3 length: 15 residues. CDR1 and CDR2 (germline): SGHNT, YYREEE (reference sequence). With 4 bases clipped from V and 5 bases from J, the junction kept 8 bases outside the gene matches. The CDR3 sequence is CASSKTGTENEKLFF. The CDR3 nucleotides read TGTGCCAGCAGCAAGACCGGGACAGAGAATGAAAAACTGTTTTTT.

J is TRBJ1-5 and V is TRBV2; 9 bases line up with TRBD1. The germline V gene encodes CDR1 SNHLY and CDR2 FYNNEI. The CDR3 is 16 amino acids. Trimming took 3 bases from V and 4 from J; bases not matched to a gene: 7. CDR3 region: CASSDRWGQGNQPQHF. The CDR3 DNA reads TGTGCCAGCAGTGATCGGTGGGGACAGGGTAATCAGCCCCAGCATTTT.

The genes are TRBV9 and TRBJ2-1; the match to TRBD2 covers 7 bases. CDR1 is SGDLS and CDR2 is YYNGEE in the germline V gene. This CDR3 is built from 17 residues. Trimming removed 0 bases from V and 1 base from J; junction bases left unmatched: 7. The CDR3 loop is CASSVVGASGSYNEQFF. CDR3 sequence (DNA): TGTGCCAGCAGCGTAGTAGGGGCTAGCGGTTCCTACAATGAGCAGTTCTTC.

J is TRBJ1-6 and V is TRBV30, with D hard to call. Germline V gene sequence: CDR1 GTSNPN, CDR2 SVGIG (reference sequence). Trimming cost V 1 base and J 7 bases, with 11 bases left between them. This CDR3 contains 14 residues. CDR3 nucleotide sequence: TGTGCCTGGAGTGACCTGGGTATGAATTCACCCCTCCACTTT. Its protein product is CAWSDLGMNSPLHF.

This clone came up once. The V call is TRBV5-1, the J call TRBJ2-3; tentatively, D is TRBD1 or TRBD2 (7 bases each). V lost 5 bases, J lost 6 bases, and 19 bases lay in between. Germline V gene sequence: CDR1 SGHRS, CDR2 YFSETQ. This CDR3 contains 15 residues. Here the CDR3 reads CASSTGGGTEDTQYF. The CDR3 coding sequence is TGCGCCAGCAGTACGGGGGGTGGGACAGAGGATACGCAGTATTTT.